The 7 T cell receptor beta chains below were found in one sample sequenced in a study of regulatory T cells in long-lasting Graves disease. Arm-PCR of CDR3 regions and iRepertoire HTBI primers were used to build TCR beta libraries. TCRdb used MiXCR to reprocess the multiplex PCR reads, holding one entry per CDR3 protein. The sample shows some 320,000 distinct CDR3 sequences, 15% to 20% of them seen only once. Regarding time point: newly diagnosed GD, antithyroid drugs for less than 3 months. PBMC RNA served as the TCR library source. The sequencing here drew on peripheral blood mononuclear cells (PBMCs), taken at new diagnosis, from a patient treated with antithyroid drugs. Receptor source: a female donor with Graves disease.

The rearrangement joins TRBV27 to TRBJ1-1; D perhaps matches TRBD1 (6 bases). V lost 5 bases to trimming and J lost 0 bases, with 22 bases between them. CDR1 and CDR2 from the germline V gene are MNHEY and SMNVEV (reference sequence). This CDR3 has 18 residues. CDR3 sequence: CASSPTRTGGRLNTEAFF. The CDR3 region has the DNA TGTGCCAGCAGTCCGACACGGACGGGGGGCAGGCTGAACACTGAAGCTTTCTTT.

This clonotype appeared many times. The chain recombines TRBV6-5 with TRBJ2-7, with TRBD1 identical over 7 bases. The CDR3 runs to 14 residues. With V trimmed by 2 bases and J by 2 bases, 3 bases remained unmatched. Germline CDR1 is MNHEY and CDR2 is SVGAGI. Here the CDR3 reads CASSYGGQTYEQYF. DNA of the CDR3: TGTGCCAGCAGTTACGGGGGACAGACCTACGAGCAGTACTTC.

This sequence joins TRBV3-1 and TRBJ1-4; no firm D call. Germline loops: CDR1 LGHDT, CDR2 YNNKEL (reference sequence). The CDR3 covers 16 residues. The ends were cut back, 0 bases at V and 0 bases at J, with 8 bases in the middle. CDR3 in DNA: TGTGCCAGCAGCCAAGATCCGGGGACAACTAATGAAAAACTGTTTTTT. Amino acid sequence: CASSQDPGTTNEKLFF.

In this sample, this clonotype turned up many times. The V call is TRBV28, the J call TRBJ1-2; 7 bases agree with TRBD1. J was trimmed by 6 bases and V by 4 bases; bases with no gene match: 8. The CDR3 covers 14 residues. Germline V lookup: CDR1 MDHEN, CDR2 SYDVKM. The CDR3 loop reads CASSSGQAGDGYTF. CDR3 nucleotides: TGTGCCAGCAGTTCCGGACAGGCTGGGGATGGCTACACCTTC.

Many counts were recorded for this clonotype. The CDR3 DNA is TGTGCCAGCAGCTTGGGGGGGGCTATGAACACTGAAGCTTTCTTT. Encoded protein: CASSLGGAMNTEAFF. The V gene is TRBV11-3, the J gene TRBJ1-1; possibly TRBD1 for D (6 bases). This CDR3 is 15 amino acids long. Trimming shortened V by 3 bases and J by 0 bases, and 11 bases separated the two germline ends. Germline assignment: CDR1 SGHNT and CDR2 YENEEA. The variable domain in full, completed from reference TRBV11-3 and TRBJ1-1, reads EAGVVQSPRYKIIEKKQPVAFWCNPISGHNTLYWYLQNLGQGPELLIRYENEEAVDDSQLPKDRFSAERLKGVDSTLKIQPAELGDSAVYLCASSLGGAMNTEAFFGQGTRLTVV.

Ten or more counts support this clonotype. The CDR3 DNA follows: TGTGCCAGCAGTTTATCGGGAGTTGGTTACGATGAGCAGTTCTTC. This codes for CASSLSGVGYDEQFF. This chain uses TRBV28 with TRBJ2-1, with D possibly being TRBD2 (6 bases). Germline CDR1 reads MDHEN; CDR2 reads SYDVKM. V lost 1 base, J lost 8 bases, and 15 bases lay in between. This CDR3 comprises 15 residues.

The J gene is TRBJ1-4, the V gene TRBV7-9; possible D gene TRBD1, 5 bases. V shed 6 bases and J shed 11 bases, with 19 bases lying between them. Germline CDR1 is SEHNR and CDR2 is FQNEAQ (reference sequence). CDR3 length equals 14 residues. As DNA, the CDR3 is TGTGCCAGCAGTTCAACCGGGACCACGGGCAAACTGTTTTTT. Its protein is CASSSTGTTGKLFF.